A selection of T cell receptor beta chains follows, all from one sample in a study of cytomegalovirus exposure and HLA in healthy donors. Some clones are missing from TCRdb's copy, which holds only in-frame ones; the method was immunoSEQ multiplex PCR. The repertoire holds 150,000 to 200,000 clones, with over 60% as singletons. What was sequenced was PBMCs. These receptors all stem from a man aged 50 or older in good health and CMV-seropositive. Each CDR3 is given with its conserved first and last residue. D genes are given only for firm matches. The size entry is marked missing in some rows and otherwise reads once, few, many or a size class.

-	few	TRBV2	TRBJ1-3	TGTGCCAGTGGTCTTACAGGGTTTTCTGGAAACACCATATATTTT	CASGLTGFSGNTIYF
-	-	TRBV7-9	TRBJ1-4	TGTGCCAGCAGCTTAGCGGGGGGGATTAATGAAAAACTGTTTTTT	CASSLAGGINEKLFF
TRBD1	-	TRBV27	TRBJ1-6	TGTGCCAGCAGTGCGATACAGGGGAGCTCCTATAATTCACCCCTCCACTTT	CASSAIQGSSYNSPLHF
TRBD1	-	TRBV19	TRBJ2-5	TGTGCCAGTAGTATAGGCAGGGGGTCGGCAGAGACCCAGTACTTC	CASSIGRGSAETQYF
TRBD2	-	TRBV7-9	TRBJ2-6	TGTGCCAGCAGCCCCCGGGGGGCTGGGGCCAACGTCCTGACTTTC	CASSPRGAGANVLTF
TRBD2	-	TRBV5-1	TRBJ2-3	TGCGCCAGCATGGTTTCGACTAGCGGGGGGACAGATACGCAGTATTTT	CASMVSTSGGTDTQYF
TRBD1	once	TRBV10-2	TRBJ2-3	TGCGCCAGCAGTGAGGGACAGGGAAGCACAGATACGCAGTATTTT	CASSEGQGSTDTQYF
-	-	TRBV15	TRBJ1-1	TGTGCCACCAGCCGATCAGGGGCAAATGAAGCTTTCTTT	CATSRSGANEAFF
-	-	TRBV5-1	TRBJ1-1	TGCGCCAGCAGCTTGTCTAGAGGAAACACTGAAGCTTTCTTT	CASSLSRGNTEAFF
-	once	TRBV27	TRBJ2-2	TGTGCCAGCAGTTTATGGACCCGAGGGACCGGGGAGCTGTTTTTT	CASSLWTRGTGELFF
TRBD2	-	TRBV10-2	TRBJ2-2	TGCGCCAGCACCGGGAAGGCGGGGGGGCGCGGGGAGCTGTTTTTT	CASTGKAGGRGELFF
-	-	TRBV10-3	TRBJ1-2	TGTGCCATCAGGATCGACAGAACTTACTATGGCTACACCTTC	CAIRIDRTYYGYTF
-	-	TRBV15	TRBJ1-1	TGTGCCACCAGCAGACCGATAGGACAGACCATGAACACTGAAGCTTTCTTT	CATSRPIGQTMNTEAFF
-	-	TRBV27	TRBJ2-7	TGTGCCAGCAGTACAAAGTTCGGGTCCTACGAGCAGTACTTC	CASSTKFGSYEQYF
TRBD2	-	TRBV7-9	TRBJ2-1	TGTGCCAGCAGCCCTAGCGGGGGGGCGCAGAATGAGCAGTTCTTC	CASSPSGGAQNEQFF
TRBD1	once	TRBV6-1	TRBJ1-1	TGTGCCAGCAGTGCACTCCCGGGACAGGGGAACACTGAAGCTTTCTTT	CASSALPGQGNTEAFF
-	-	TRBV4-3	TRBJ2-1	TGCGCCAGCAGCCAAGAAGCAGCAAAGGCGGATGAGCAGTTCTTC	CASSQEAAKADEQFF
-	few	TRBV10-1	TRBJ2-5	TGCGCCAGCAGTCTATACTCACAGGGTCGAGAGACCCAGTACTTC	CASSLYSQGRETQYF
TRBD1	-	TRBV5-6	TRBJ2-5	TGTGCCAGCAGCTTGGCCGGCAGGGGGCGGGGGACCCAGTACTTC	CASSLAGRGRGTQYF
-	-	TRBV7-2	TRBJ2-1	TGTGCCAGCGCAAGGGCAGGGGAGGGAGGTGAGCAGTTCTTC	CASARAGEGGEQFF
TRBD1	-	TRBV5-1	TRBJ1-6	TGCGCCAGCTCTAAGCAGGGGGAGAATAATTCACCCCTCCACTTT	CASSKQGENNSPLHF
-	-	TRBV2	TRBJ1-3	TGTGCCAGCAGTGATCAGCGCTCTGGAAACACCATATATTTT	CASSDQRSGNTIYF
TRBD1	few	TRBV6-5	TRBJ1-2	TGTGCCAGCAGTTACTCCTTGAGGGGGCGAAATGGCTACACCTTC	CASSYSLRGRNGYTF
TRBD1	-	TRBV5-4	TRBJ1-1	TGTGCCAGCAGACTAGGGACAGGGGGTACTGAAGCTTTCTTT	CASRLGTGGTEAFF
-	-	TRBV25-1	TRBJ2-1	TGTGCCAGCAGTGACACTAGTCGCTACAATGAGCAGTTCTTC	CASSDTSRYNEQFF
-	few	TRBV18	TRBJ2-3	TGTGCCAGCTCACCAGACGGGACTAGCACAGATACGCAGTATTTT	CASSPDGTSTDTQYF
-	-	TRBV28	TRBJ1-2	TGTGCCAGCAGCCGCACAGGGAACTATGGCTACACCTTC	CASSRTGNYGYTF
-	-	TRBV29-1	TRBJ2-1	TGCAGCGTTGGAGTCAGGGCGTCCGGTGAGCAGTTCTTC	CSVGVRASGEQFF
TRBD1	few	TRBV6-5	TRBJ1-5	TGTGCCAGCAGTTACCGACAGGGAGGCGATCAGCCCCAGCATTTT	CASSYRQGGDQPQHF
-	-	TRBV13	TRBJ2-1	TGTGCCAGCAGCCAGAACAATGAGCAGTTCTTC	CASSQNNEQFF
-	-	TRBV5-5	TRBJ1-4	TGTGCCAGCAGCTCCATCCAGGGAGGAGATGAAAAACTGTTTTTT	CASSSIQGGDEKLFF
-	-	TRBV9	TRBJ1-1	TGTGCCAGCAGCGAAAGTAAGGGGACTGAAGCTTTCTTT	CASSESKGTEAFF
TRBD2	-	TRBV19	TRBJ2-6	TGTGCCAGTAGTATATGGGCGGGGGCTGGGGCCAACGTCCTGACTTTC	CASSIWAGAGANVLTF
-	-	TRBV15	TRBJ1-5	TGTGCCACCAGCAGAGTCCAGGGTTATCAGCCCCAGCATTTT	CATSRVQGYQPQHF
-	-	TRBV7-9	TRBJ2-3	TGTGCCAGCAGCTTAGCGGTGGCCTCTGTGACGCAGTATTTT	CASSLAVASVTQYF
-	-	TRBV5-1	TRBJ2-2	TGCGCCAGCAGCTTGGCCGGGACTCTGAACACCGGGGAGCTGTTTTTT	CASSLAGTLNTGELFF
TRBD1	-	TRBV7-2	TRBJ1-2	TGTGCCAGCAGAAGACAGGGGAACTATGGCTACACCTTC	CASRRQGNYGYTF
-	-	TRBV6-5	TRBJ1-3	TGTGCCAGTTTTAAGCCCGCTGGAAACACCATATATTTT	CASFKPAGNTIYF
TRBD1	-	TRBV19	TRBJ1-4	TGTGCCAGTACCGACAGGGGGCGCGGGACTAATGAAAAACTGTTTTTT	CASTDRGRGTNEKLFF
-	few	TRBV7-3	TRBJ2-6	TGTGCCAGCAGCCTAGCCTCTGGGGCCAACGTCCTGACTTTC	CASSLASGANVLTF
-	-	TRBV5-1	TRBJ1-1	TGCGCCAGCAGCTTGGCTGCAGGGTTAGCCACTGAAGCTTTCTTT	CASSLAAGLATEAFF
-	once	TRBV7-7	TRBJ2-3	TGTGCCAGCAGCTTAGGGCAGGGCACAGATACGCAGTATTTT	CASSLGQGTDTQYF
TRBD1	-	TRBV19	TRBJ2-5	TGTGCCAGTAGTATTGTAGGGACAGAAGAGACCCAGTACTTC	CASSIVGTEETQYF
TRBD1	-	TRBV15	TRBJ1-2	TGTGCCACCAGCATGACCGGGACAGGATTCTATGGCTACACCTTC	CATSMTGTGFYGYTF
-	-	TRBV4-3	TRBJ1-4	TGCGCCAGCAGCCAAGAGGTCCGGGTGGAAAAACTGTTTTTT	CASSQEVRVEKLFF
-	once	TRBV15	TRBJ1-1	TGTGCCACCAGCAGAGACAGGTCGAACACTGAAGCTTTCTTT	CATSRDRSNTEAFF
-	-	TRBV2	TRBJ2-7	TGTGCCAGCAGGCAACAGGGAAACGAGCAGTACTTC	CASRQQGNEQYF
TRBD2	-	TRBV7-9	TRBJ2-4	TGTTCCAGCAGCCGAAGCGGGGGGCTAGCCAAAAACATTCAGTACTTC	CSSSRSGGLAKNIQYF
-	once	TRBV27	TRBJ1-1	TGTGCCAGCACCCCCCTGTTCACTGAAGCTTTCTTT	CASTPLFTEAFF
-	-	TRBV6-5	TRBJ2-4	TGTGCCAGCAGTTACTCGCAGGGTAGGGCCAAAAACATTCAGTACTTC	CASSYSQGRAKNIQYF
-	-	TRBV30	TRBJ2-7	TGCGCTACCGGGGGCTACGAGCAGTACTTC	CATGGYEQYF